The following is a T cell receptor beta chain sequence with its context. Its target is not known. This record belongs to a study of radiotherapy plus CTLA-4 blockade in lung cancer. Broader study findings: Blood-borne expansion of tumor-derived TCR clones followed radiotherapy plus ipilimumab. Among reported predictors of response, early blood T cell clone dynamics with interferon-beta performed best.

Trimming took 7 bases from V and 5 from J, leaving 5 bases between them. Germline CDR1 and CDR2: MDHEN and SYDVKM. The CDR3 has 11 amino acids. Sequenced by immunoSEQ multiplex PCR; TCRdb stores in-frame clones only, minus some. The sample lists roughly 54,000 clones, approximately 85% occurring once. Alongside CTLA-4 blockade with ipilimumab, patients with chemo-refractory metastatic non-small-cell lung cancer received focal radiation. V and J are TRBV28 and TRBJ1-4; D call uncertain. The clonotype originates from a human donor with non-small cell lung cancer whose response to radiotherapy plus ipilimumab could not be evaluated. The source was peripheral blood, collected from a patient treated with radiotherapy plus ipilimumab. The CDR3 DNA reads as TGTGCCAGCACCCAAAATGAAAAACTGTTTTTT. Translating gives CASTQNEKLFF.